This entry concerns a single TCR beta chain. Time point: baseline, week 1 (first vaccination visit). Treatment given: pre-vaccination baseline after standard-of-care therapy. The J segment lost 3 bases and the V segment lost 4 bases, leaving 13 bases of the junction unmatched. The CDR3 covers 16 residues. Germline V lookup: CDR1 SGDLS, CDR2 YYNGEE. This entry comes from a study of a mutant IDH1 vaccine in newly diagnosed glioma. Some clones are missing from TCRdb's copy, which holds only in-frame ones; the method was immunoSEQ multiplex PCR. The sample includes 50,000 to 65,000 clones, approximately 78% of them seen just once.

The sample in question was PBMCs, obtained from a glioma patient treated with radiotherapy, temozolomide or both. The chain uses TRBV9 and TRBJ2-7; TRBD2 aligns across 7 bases. This clonotype was sampled from a young man with glioma. The CDR3 sequence is CASSFAGDSGIYEQYF. DNA of the CDR3: TGTGCCAGCAGCTTCGCGGGGGACTCAGGCATCTACGAGCAGTACTTC.